This T cell receptor beta chain was sequenced during a study of T cell responses to AZD1222 COVID-19 vaccine. Study conclusions and caveats: With two AZD1222 doses given, Spike-specific TCR breadth and depth both rose.

The germline V and J ends were trimmed by 0 bases and 8 bases, with 10 bases remaining between them. This CDR3 has 13 amino acids. From germline, CDR1 is MGHDK and CDR2 SYGVNS. This table comes from immunoSEQ multiplex PCR, and its TCRdb copy is limited to in-frame clones, with some not included. The data show 90,000 to 150,000 clones, approximately 90% seen once. Concerning this clone itself: Its target is unknown.

The chain links TRBV25-1 to TRBJ1-2; no definite D call. Here the sequenced sample was peripheral blood, taken on day 0 of AZD1222 vaccination. This TCR was sampled from an adult in good health. CDR3 bases: TGTGCCAGCAGTGAATACTACAGCGGGGGCTACACCTTC. This translates into CASSEYYSGGYTF.